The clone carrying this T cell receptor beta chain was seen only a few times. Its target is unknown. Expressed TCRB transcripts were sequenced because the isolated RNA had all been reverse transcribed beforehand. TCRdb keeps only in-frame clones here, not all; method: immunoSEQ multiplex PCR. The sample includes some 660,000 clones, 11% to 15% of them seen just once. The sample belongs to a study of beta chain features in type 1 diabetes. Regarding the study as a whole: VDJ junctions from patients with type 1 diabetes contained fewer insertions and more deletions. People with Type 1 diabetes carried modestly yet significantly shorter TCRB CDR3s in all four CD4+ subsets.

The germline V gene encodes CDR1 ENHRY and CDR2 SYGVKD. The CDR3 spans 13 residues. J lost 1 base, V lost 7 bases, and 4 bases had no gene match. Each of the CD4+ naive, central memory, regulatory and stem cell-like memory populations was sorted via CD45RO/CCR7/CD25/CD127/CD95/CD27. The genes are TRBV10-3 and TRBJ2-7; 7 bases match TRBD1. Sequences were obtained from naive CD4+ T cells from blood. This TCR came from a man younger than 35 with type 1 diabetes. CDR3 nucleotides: TGTGCCATCAACAGGGGCGAGTCCTACGAGCAGTACTTC. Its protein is CAINRGESYEQYF.